Listed below are T cell receptor beta chains from one sample, sequenced in a study of metastatic and nonmetastatic thyroid tumors. TCRdb re-called the PCR reads with MiXCR. The table includes about 30,000 clones, more than 20% detected once. Source material: blood. These TCRs come from a female donor with papillary thyroid cancer or a benign thyroid nodule (not recorded which). Some clones in this sample may be carry-over from other donors' samples. Each CDR3 is given with its conserved first and last residue. The D gene is left open where the match is weak. Some rows have no size entry. The others give once, few or many, or a class for an expanded clone.

CDR3 DNA: TGTGCCAGCAGCTCACAGGGGGGTGACAATCAGCCCCAGCATTTT
CDR3 protein: CASSSQGGDNQPQHF
V gene: TRBV9
J gene: TRBJ1-5
clone size: many
D gene: TRBD1

CDR3 DNA: TGTGCCAGCAGCCGACTAGCGGGAGTAGCAGATACGCAGTATTTT
CDR3 protein: CASSRLAGVADTQYF
V gene: TRBV6-2/TRBV6-3
J gene: TRBJ2-3
clone size: many
D gene: TRBD2

CDR3 DNA: TGTGCCAGCAGCGGACTAGCGGGTGTGGGCAACACCGGGGAGCTGTTTTTT
CDR3 protein: CASSGLAGVGNTGELFF
V gene: TRBV6-1
J gene: TRBJ2-2
clone size: -
D gene: TRBD2

CDR3 DNA: TGTGCCAGCAGCTTAGCGGGGCTTAGGCTGGCGTATAATTCACCCCTCCACTTT
CDR3 protein: CASSLAGLRLAYNSPLHF
V gene: TRBV7-9
J gene: TRBJ1-6
clone size: many
D gene: -

CDR3 DNA: TGTGCCAGCAGCCCAGAGAGGGTAGCGGGCACAGATACGCAGTATTTT
CDR3 protein: CASSPERVAGTDTQYF
V gene: TRBV4-2
J gene: TRBJ2-3
clone size: many
D gene: -

CDR3 DNA: TGCAGTGCTAGAGATTGGAATGAGCAGTTCTTC
CDR3 protein: CSARDWNEQFF
V gene: TRBV20-1
J gene: TRBJ2-1
clone size: many
D gene: -

CDR3 DNA: TGTGCCAGTGGACGACAGGGAGGGGAAAAACTGTTTTTT
CDR3 protein: CASGRQGGEKLFF
V gene: TRBV7-8
J gene: TRBJ1-4
clone size: -
D gene: TRBD1

CDR3 DNA: TGTGCCAGCAGCCCGGACTTTCTACCCCCCTACGAGCAGTACTTC
CDR3 protein: CASSPDFLPPYEQYF
V gene: TRBV3-1
J gene: TRBJ2-7
clone size: many
D gene: -

CDR3 DNA: TGCGCCAGCTCAAGAGCAGGGGAGGTGAATGAGCAGTTCTTC
CDR3 protein: CASSRAGEVNEQFF
V gene: TRBV4-1
J gene: TRBJ2-1
clone size: many
D gene: -

CDR3 DNA: TGTGCCAGCACCGACTTGGGACAGGGGGTCGGGGAGCTGTTTTTT
CDR3 protein: CASTDLGQGVGELFF
V gene: TRBV6-1
J gene: TRBJ2-2
clone size: -
D gene: TRBD1

CDR3 DNA: TGTGGCAGCAGCCCGGGACTAGCGGTCTACACTGAGCAGTTCTTC
CDR3 protein: CGSSPGLAVYTEQFF
V gene: TRBV11-2
J gene: TRBJ2-1
clone size: -
D gene: TRBD2

CDR3 DNA: TGTGCCAGCAGTGTACAGGGGGTTCGGAACACTGAAGCTTTCTTT
CDR3 protein: CASSVQGVRNTEAFF
V gene: TRBV2
J gene: TRBJ1-1
clone size: many
D gene: TRBD1

CDR3 DNA: TGTGCCAGCAGTGAAAATGAAATCGGGGAGCAGTACTTC
CDR3 protein: CASSENEIGEQYF
V gene: TRBV6-1
J gene: TRBJ2-7
clone size: few
D gene: -

CDR3 DNA: TGTGCCAGCAGCCAAGAGGCAGGGGGGCTGACCGGGGAGCTGTTTTTT
CDR3 protein: CASSQEAGGLTGELFF
V gene: TRBV3-1
J gene: TRBJ2-2
clone size: many
D gene: -

CDR3 DNA: TGTGCCAGTAGAGATGACCCAAACTATGGCTACACCTTC
CDR3 protein: CASRDDPNYGYTF
V gene: TRBV19
J gene: TRBJ1-2
clone size: many
D gene: -

CDR3 DNA: TGTGCCAGCAGAGTGTCTAGCGGGAGGGAGACCCAGTACTTC
CDR3 protein: CASRVSSGRETQYF
V gene: TRBV6-2/TRBV6-3
J gene: TRBJ2-5
clone size: few
D gene: TRBD2

CDR3 DNA: TGTGCCTGGAGTATAGGGGGATCTGGAAACACCATATATTTT
CDR3 protein: CAWSIGGSGNTIYF
V gene: TRBV30
J gene: TRBJ1-3
clone size: -
D gene: -

CDR3 DNA: TGTGCCATCAGTGACCGACTAGCGGGAGGTCTTCGCACAGATACTCAGTATTTT
CDR3 protein: CAISDRLAGGLRTDTQYF
V gene: TRBV6-1
J gene: TRBJ2-3
clone size: -
D gene: TRBD2

CDR3 DNA: TGTGCCAGCAGCTGGACAGGGGGCTACGAGCAGTACTTC
CDR3 protein: CASSWTGGYEQYF
V gene: TRBV5-4
J gene: TRBJ2-7
clone size: many
D gene: TRBD1

CDR3 DNA: TGCAGTGCTAGTGGGGGACTAGCGGGAGCCAAAAACATTCAGTACTTC
CDR3 protein: CSASGGLAGAKNIQYF
V gene: TRBV20-1
J gene: TRBJ2-4
clone size: many
D gene: TRBD2

CDR3 DNA: TGTGCCAGCAGCTTAGGAACAGGGCTTGCTTTCTTT
CDR3 protein: CASSLGTGLAFF
V gene: TRBV7-2
J gene: TRBJ1-1
clone size: -
D gene: -

CDR3 DNA: TGTGCCAGCAGTTTATGGCAGGCGGGGAATGAGCAGTTCTTC
CDR3 protein: CASSLWQAGNEQFF
V gene: TRBV12-3/TRBV12-4
J gene: TRBJ2-1
clone size: many
D gene: -

CDR3 DNA: TGCGCCAGCAGCCAAGATTGGTCTGGGGCCAACGTCCTGACTTTC
CDR3 protein: CASSQDWSGANVLTF
V gene: TRBV4-3
J gene: TRBJ2-6
clone size: many
D gene: -

CDR3 DNA: TGTGCCAGTAGTATGGGGACTAGCGGGAGTGATGTTACGCAGTATTTT
CDR3 protein: CASSMGTSGSDVTQYF
V gene: TRBV19
J gene: TRBJ2-3
clone size: many
D gene: TRBD2

CDR3 DNA: TGTGCCACCCTAAATGGGGGTAACTATGGCTACACCTTC
CDR3 protein: CATLNGGNYGYTF
V gene: TRBV28
J gene: TRBJ1-2
clone size: many
D gene: -

CDR3 DNA: TGTGCCACCAGCAGACCGCCCCCTAGCGGGAGTTCCCCCTACAATGAGCAGTTCTTC
CDR3 protein: CATSRPPPSGSSPYNEQFF
V gene: TRBV15
J gene: TRBJ2-1
clone size: many
D gene: TRBD2

CDR3 DNA: TGTGCCAGCAGCCCTGGGGCCGGCCGGCAGCCCCAGCATTTT
CDR3 protein: CASSPGAGRQPQHF
V gene: TRBV27
J gene: TRBJ1-5
clone size: many
D gene: -

CDR3 DNA: TGTGCCAGCAATAAAGGGACTAGCGGGGTTAGCTCCTACAATGAGCAGTTCTTC
CDR3 protein: CASNKGTSGVSSYNEQFF
V gene: TRBV28
J gene: TRBJ2-1
clone size: medium-sized
D gene: TRBD2

CDR3 DNA: TGTGCCAGCAGCCGTAGGAGTTCCTGGGTTAGCACAGATACGCAGTATTTT
CDR3 protein: CASSRRSSWVSTDTQYF
V gene: TRBV4-2
J gene: TRBJ2-3
clone size: -
D gene: -

CDR3 DNA: TGCAGTTTTGTGGGGGGGACCTACAATGAGCAGTTCTTC
CDR3 protein: CSFVGGTYNEQFF
V gene: TRBV20-1
J gene: TRBJ2-1
clone size: -
D gene: TRBD2

CDR3 DNA: TGTGCCAGCAACGCACCGGAGGGACAGGGAATTCAGCCCCAGCATTTT
CDR3 protein: CASNAPEGQGIQPQHF
V gene: TRBV28
J gene: TRBJ1-5
clone size: many
D gene: TRBD1

CDR3 DNA: TGTGCCAGCACCCCCTATTCGACAGGGCAAGGCTACACCTTC
CDR3 protein: CASTPYSTGQGYTF
V gene: TRBV6-1
J gene: TRBJ1-2
clone size: medium-sized
D gene: TRBD1

CDR3 DNA: TGTGCCAGCAGCCCGCAACTTATAGAGCAGGGCGAGCAGTACTTC
CDR3 protein: CASSPQLIEQGEQYF
V gene: TRBV7-8
J gene: TRBJ2-7
clone size: many
D gene: -

CDR3 DNA: TGTGAAAGCAGTGAATTCTACCTGGAAAACTATGGCTACACCTTC
CDR3 protein: CESSEFYLENYGYTF
V gene: TRBV6-1
J gene: TRBJ1-2
clone size: -
D gene: -

CDR3 DNA: TGTGCCAGCAGCGTAGCGGGAACGTACCAAGAGACCCAGTACTTC
CDR3 protein: CASSVAGTYQETQYF
V gene: TRBV9
J gene: TRBJ2-5
clone size: many
D gene: -

CDR3 DNA: TGTGCCAGCAACCCTCTGGGGGCTGGGACCGGGGAGCTGTTTTTT
CDR3 protein: CASNPLGAGTGELFF
V gene: TRBV5-8
J gene: TRBJ2-2
clone size: many
D gene: -

CDR3 DNA: TGTGCCAGCAGCCTTACATTGGGGGGCCTTGGAAACACCATATATTTT
CDR3 protein: CASSLTLGGLGNTIYF
V gene: TRBV6-1
J gene: TRBJ1-3
clone size: many
D gene: -

CDR3 DNA: TGTGCCAGCAGCCGTCGGACTAGCGGGGTATACAATGAGCAGTTCTTC
CDR3 protein: CASSRRTSGVYNEQFF
V gene: TRBV28
J gene: TRBJ2-1
clone size: medium-sized
D gene: TRBD2